The 16 T cell receptor beta chains given below trace back to one sample, sequenced in a study of shared clonotypes between healthy human individuals. Terminally differentiated effector memory CD45RA+ cells were left out of the naive CD8 fraction, which was CD45RO-negative and positively selected for CCR7. Data came from immunoSEQ multiplex PCR; TCRdb stores just in-frame clones and leaves some out. The sample has about 2.2 million clones; approximately 92% are singletons. Sequenced material: naive CD8+ T cells from PBMCs. The receptors here all came from a young man in good health. Some clones in this sample may be carry-over from other donors' samples.

The V gene is TRBV6-1, the J gene TRBJ2-5; D ambiguous. The CDR3 loop spans 14 amino acids. V gave up 9 bases and J gave up 2 bases, with 16 bases separating them. Germline loops: CDR1 MNHNS, CDR2 SASEGT. The CDR3 region is CASLKNFRQETQYF. In DNA form, the CDR3 reads TGTGCCAGTCTCAAGAACTTCCGACAAGAGACCCAGTACTTC.

The chain recombines TRBV2 with TRBJ1-2, with D unresolved. Germline V gives CDR1 SNHLY, CDR2 FYNNEI. The CDR3 has 16 amino acids. V lost 5 bases and J 0 bases, leaving 16 bases between the germline ends. CDR3 sequence: CASSPGRRNTNYGYTF. The CDR3 DNA reads as TGTGCCAGCAGTCCCGGACGGAGAAATACTAACTATGGCTACACCTTC.

The CDR3 spells CASRTTQDYEQYF. As DNA, the CDR3 is TGTGCCAGCAGAACAACACAGGACTACGAGCAGTACTTC. The genes are TRBV7-9 and TRBJ2-7; D may be TRBD1 (5 bases). V was shortened by 6 bases and J by 3 bases, with 12 bases between the two germline ends. The CDR3 length is 13 residues. The germline V gene has CDR1 SEHNR and CDR2 FQNEAQ (reference sequence).

Notes on this clone: Other nucleotide sequences in the sample specify the same CDR3. The V and J genes are TRBV19 and TRBJ1-1; tentatively, D is TRBD1 (5 bases). The CDR3 runs to 11 residues. The germline gives CDR1 LNHDA, CDR2 SQIVND (reference sequence). The ends were cut back, 5 bases at V and 8 bases at J, with 9 bases in the middle. The DNA for the CDR3 is TGTGCCAGTAGTTTGGGGCCAGAAGCTTTCTTT. Encoded protein: CASSLGPEAFF.

This clone was counted a single time. The chain employs TRBV4-1 and TRBJ2-3; 9 bases match TRBD1. The J segment lost 2 bases and the V segment lost 6 bases, leaving 9 bases of the junction unmatched. CDR3 length: 16 amino acids. CDR1 and CDR2 (germline): MGHRA, YSYEKL. CDR3 protein: CASRYSGQGYTDTQYF. In nucleotides, the CDR3 is TGCGCCAGCAGATACTCGGGACAGGGCTACACAGATACGCAGTATTTT.

This clone was seen only once. The chain employs TRBV15 and TRBJ2-5; D call uncertain. Trimming removed 0 bases from V and 2 bases from J, with 10 bases in between. This CDR3 is built from 15 residues. Germline V gene sequence: CDR1 LNHNV, CDR2 YYDKDF (reference sequence). CDR3 coding DNA: TGTGCCACCAGCAGAGATCTAGGGCAGCAAGAGACCCAGTACTTC. Its translation: CATSRDLGQQETQYF.

The table lists this clone with a few counts. The J gene is TRBJ1-1, the V gene TRBV29-1; TRBD1 is a possible D gene (5 bases). Per germline, CDR1 SQVTM and CDR2 ANQGSEA. The CDR3 runs 13 residues. Trimming left V 3 bases short and J 0 bases short, with 8 bases between. CDR3 DNA sequence: TGCAGCGTTGAGGAGACAGTGAACACTGAAGCTTTCTTT. It is translated as CSVEETVNTEAFF. Using reference TRBV29-1 and TRBJ1-1 for the parts outside the CDR3, the full variable domain is SAVISQKPSRDICQRGTSLTIQCQVDSQVTMMFWYRQQPGQSLTLIATANQGSEATYESGFVIDKFPISRPNLTFSTLTVSNMSPEDSSIYLCSVEETVNTEAFFGQGTRLTVV.

The gene calls are TRBV7-2 and TRBJ1-1, with D unclear. Trimming removed 4 bases at V and 1 base at J, with 16 bases between. This CDR3 is 16 amino acids long. Germline V gene sequence: CDR1 SGHTA, CDR2 FQGNSA. The DNA for the CDR3 is TGTGCCAGCAGCTCAGCACCTGGACGGGGGAACACTGAAGCTTTCTTT. Its translation: CASSSAPGRGNTEAFF.

This clone has a single count. The gene calls are TRBV5-7 and TRBJ1-6; D call uncertain. TRBV5-7 is annotated as an ORF whose role is uncertain. With 0 bases removed from V and 7 bases from J, the gap between germline ends came to 8 bases. This CDR3 has 14 residues. CDR3 nucleotides: TGTGCCAGCAGCTTGGAGGGCGGGAATTCACCCCTCCACTTT. It is translated as CASSLEGGNSPLHF.

On this clone: Other DNA sequences from this sample encode an identical CDR3 as well. This CDR3 reads CASSPGASYEQYF. CDR3 sequence (DNA): TGTGCCAGTAGTCCCGGGGCCTCCTACGAGCAGTACTTC. The rearrangement uses TRBV19 and TRBJ2-7; the D call may be TRBD1 or TRBD2 (5 bases each). With 5 bases removed from V and 0 bases from J, the gap between germline ends came to 8 bases. The CDR3 has 13 residues. The germline V gene has CDR1 LNHDA and CDR2 SQIVND (reference sequence).

The rearrangement links TRBV7-9 to TRBJ2-7; D not certain. V gave up 1 base and J gave up 0 bases, with 22 bases separating them. The CDR3 spans 19 residues. Germline V gene sequence: CDR1 SEHNR, CDR2 FQNEAQ (reference sequence). The CDR3 is CASSLGVGFRRYPSYEQYF. For the CDR3, the DNA is TGTGCCAGCAGCTTAGGTGTGGGGTTCAGGCGATACCCCTCCTACGAGCAGTACTTC.

Remarks on this clone: At the DNA level, this CDR3 is encoded by other sequences in the same sample as well. The chain combines TRBV29-1 with TRBJ1-2; the match to TRBD1 covers 7 bases. This CDR3 has 11 residues. CDR1 is SQVTM, CDR2 ANQGSEA, per germline. The CDR3 loop reads CSGRGDYGYTF. CDR3 bases: TGCTCTGGCAGGGGGGATTATGGCTACACCTTC.

The rearrangement uses TRBV9 and TRBJ1-1, with 9 bases aligning to TRBD1. The CDR3 runs 14 residues. Germline CDR1 is SGDLS and CDR2 is YYNGEE. J was trimmed by 5 bases and V by 4 bases; bases with no gene match: 6. The CDR3 DNA follows: TGTGCCAGCAGCCAGACAGGGGGTTCTACTGAAGCTTTCTTT. Translation gives CASSQTGGSTEAFF.

The CDR3 sequence is CASSLFGGRGEKLFF. In DNA form, the CDR3 reads TGCGCCAGCAGCCTGTTCGGGGGCCGCGGGGAAAAACTGTTTTTT. The chain is built from TRBV5-1 and TRBJ1-4; TRBD1 might be the D (6 bases). The CDR3 spans 15 residues. Trimming took off 4 bases at V and 8 bases at J, with 18 bases between the two ends. Looked up from germline, CDR1 is SGHRS and CDR2 is YFSETQ.

The chain couples TRBV27 to TRBJ2-1; 7 nucleotides agree with TRBD2. Germline trimming cut 5 bases from V and 3 bases from J; bases unmatched to any gene: 10. CDR1 MNHEY and CDR2 SMNVEV come from the germline V gene (reference sequence). The CDR3 runs 16 residues. CDR3 bases: TGTGCCAGCAGTCCAAGTCCGGGAGGATACTACAATGAGCAGTTCTTC. Translation gives CASSPSPGGYYNEQFF.

The chain is built from TRBV27 and TRBJ2-6, with D uncertain. Trimming shortened V by 4 bases and J by 0 bases, and 13 bases separated the two germline ends. The CDR3 spans 17 residues. Germline CDR1 MNHEY, CDR2 SMNVEV (reference sequence). This CDR3 is CASSSYPGPSGANVLTF. CDR3 coding DNA: TGTGCCAGCAGTTCCTACCCTGGTCCCTCTGGGGCCAACGTCCTGACTTTC.